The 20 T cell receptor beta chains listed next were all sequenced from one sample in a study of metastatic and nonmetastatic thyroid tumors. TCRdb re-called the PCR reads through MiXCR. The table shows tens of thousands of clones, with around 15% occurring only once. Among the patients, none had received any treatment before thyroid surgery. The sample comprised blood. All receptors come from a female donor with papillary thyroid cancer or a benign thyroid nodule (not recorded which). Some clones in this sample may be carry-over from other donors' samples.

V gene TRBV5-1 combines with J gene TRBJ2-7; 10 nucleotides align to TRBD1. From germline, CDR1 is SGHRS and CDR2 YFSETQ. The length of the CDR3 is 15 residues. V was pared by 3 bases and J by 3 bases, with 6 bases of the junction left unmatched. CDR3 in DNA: TGCGCCAGCAGCTGGGGACAGGGGTTTTTCTACGAGCAGTACTTC. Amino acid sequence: CASSWGQGFFYEQYF.

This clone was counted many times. The CDR3: CASSSGDYGYTF. The CDR3 coding sequence is TGTGCCAGCAGCTCGGGGGACTATGGCTACACCTTC. The chain couples TRBV5-6 to TRBJ1-2, with a weak D call TRBD1 (5 bases). Germline V lookup: CDR1 SGHDT, CDR2 YYEEEE. The CDR3 runs to 12 residues. With 3 bases removed from V and 3 bases from J, the gap between germline ends came to 6 bases. Filled out from reference TRBV5-6 and TRBJ1-2, the complete variable domain reads DAGVTQSPTHLIKTRGQQVTLRCSPKSGHDTVSWYQQALGQGPQFIFQYYEEEERQRGNFPDRFSGHQFPNYSSELNVNALLLGDSALYLCASSSGDYGYTFGSGTRLTVV.

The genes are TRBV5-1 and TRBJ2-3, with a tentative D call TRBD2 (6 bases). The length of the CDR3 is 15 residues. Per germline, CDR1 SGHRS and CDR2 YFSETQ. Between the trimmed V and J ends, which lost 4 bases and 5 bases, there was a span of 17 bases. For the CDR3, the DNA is TGCGCCAGCAGCCCAGGACTATCGGGAATAGATACGCAGTATTTT. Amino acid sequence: CASSPGLSGIDTQYF.

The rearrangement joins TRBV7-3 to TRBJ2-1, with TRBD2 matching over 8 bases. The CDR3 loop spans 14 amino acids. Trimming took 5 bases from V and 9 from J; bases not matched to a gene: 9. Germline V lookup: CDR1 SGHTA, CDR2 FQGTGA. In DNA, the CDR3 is TGTGCCAGCAGCGATCAAGCCACTAGCGGTGAGCAGTTCTTC. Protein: CASSDQATSGEQFF.

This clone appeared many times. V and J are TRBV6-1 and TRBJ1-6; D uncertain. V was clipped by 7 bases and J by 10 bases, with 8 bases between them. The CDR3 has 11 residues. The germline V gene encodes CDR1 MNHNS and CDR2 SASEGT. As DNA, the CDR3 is TGTGCCAGCACCAGTGGCTCACCCCTCCACTTT. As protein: CASTSGSPLHF.

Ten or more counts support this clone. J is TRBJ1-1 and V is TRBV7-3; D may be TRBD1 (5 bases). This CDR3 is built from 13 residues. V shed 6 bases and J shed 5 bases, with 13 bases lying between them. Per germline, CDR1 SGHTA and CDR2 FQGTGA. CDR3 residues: CASRYSGETEAFF. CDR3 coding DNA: TGTGCCAGCAGGTATTCGGGGGAGACTGAAGCTTTCTTT.

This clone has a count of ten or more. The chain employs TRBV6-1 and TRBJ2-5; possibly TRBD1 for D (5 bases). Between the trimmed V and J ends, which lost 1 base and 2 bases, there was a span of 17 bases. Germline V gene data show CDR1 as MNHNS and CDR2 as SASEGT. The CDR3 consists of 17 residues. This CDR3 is CASSEGDSLIRQETQYF. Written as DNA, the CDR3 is TGTGCCAGCAGTGAAGGCGACAGCCTTATTCGACAAGAGACCCAGTACTTC.

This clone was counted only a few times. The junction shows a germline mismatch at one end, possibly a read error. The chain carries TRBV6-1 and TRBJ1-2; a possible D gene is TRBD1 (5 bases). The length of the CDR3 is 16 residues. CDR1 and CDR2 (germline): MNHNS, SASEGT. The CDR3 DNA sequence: TGTGCCAGCAGTGACGGAGGGGCAGGAGGGAACTATGGCAACACCTTC. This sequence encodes CASSDGGAGGNYGNTF.

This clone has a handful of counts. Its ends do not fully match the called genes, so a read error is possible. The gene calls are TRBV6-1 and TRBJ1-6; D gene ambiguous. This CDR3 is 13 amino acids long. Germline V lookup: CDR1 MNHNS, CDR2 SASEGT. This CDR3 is CASCEGLNSPLHF. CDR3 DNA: TGTGCCAGCTGTGAGGGCCTCAATTCACCCCTCCACTTT.

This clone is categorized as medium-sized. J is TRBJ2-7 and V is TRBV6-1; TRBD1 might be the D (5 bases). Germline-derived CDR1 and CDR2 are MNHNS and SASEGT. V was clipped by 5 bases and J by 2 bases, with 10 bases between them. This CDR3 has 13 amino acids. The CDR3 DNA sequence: TGTGCCAGCAGTTCTATAGGGGCCTACGAGCAGTACTTC. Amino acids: CASSSIGAYEQYF.

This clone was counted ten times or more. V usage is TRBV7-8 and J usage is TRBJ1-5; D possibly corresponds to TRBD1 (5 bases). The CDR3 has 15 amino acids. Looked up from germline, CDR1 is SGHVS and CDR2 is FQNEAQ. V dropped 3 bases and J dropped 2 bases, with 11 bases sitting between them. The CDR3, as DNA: TGTGCCAGCAGCTTTAATGGGGGTGGCAATCAGCCCCAGCATTTT. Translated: CASSFNGGGNQPQHF.

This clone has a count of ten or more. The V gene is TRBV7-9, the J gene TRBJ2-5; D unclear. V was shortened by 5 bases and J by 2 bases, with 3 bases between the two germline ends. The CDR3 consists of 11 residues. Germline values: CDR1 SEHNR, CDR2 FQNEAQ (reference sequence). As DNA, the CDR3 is TGTGCCAGCAGCGATCAAGAGACCCAGTACTTC. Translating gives CASSDQETQYF. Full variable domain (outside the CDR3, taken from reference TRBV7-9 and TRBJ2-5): DTGVSQNPRHKITKRGQNVTFRCDPISEHNRLYWYRQTLGQGPEFLTYFQNEAQLEKSRLLSDRFSAERPKGSFSTLEIQRTEQGDSAMYLCASSDQETQYFGPGTRLLVL.

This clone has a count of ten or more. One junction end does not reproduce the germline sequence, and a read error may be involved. CDR3 residues: CASSEAMAGGDF. CDR3 coding DNA: TGTGCCAGCAGTGAAGCTATGGCAGGAGGAGACTTC. This chain links TRBV6-1 with TRBJ2-7; D might be TRBD2 (5 bases). The CDR3 spans 12 residues. Germline loops: CDR1 MNHNS, CDR2 SASEGT.

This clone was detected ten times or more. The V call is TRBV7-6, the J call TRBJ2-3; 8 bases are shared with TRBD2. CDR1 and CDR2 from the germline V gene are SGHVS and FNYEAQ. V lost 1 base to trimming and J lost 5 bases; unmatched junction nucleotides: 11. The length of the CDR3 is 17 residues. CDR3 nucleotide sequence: TGTGCCAGCAGCTTAGTGGTCGGGGGGGGTTTTAGAGATACGCAGTATTTT. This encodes CASSLVVGGGFRDTQYF.

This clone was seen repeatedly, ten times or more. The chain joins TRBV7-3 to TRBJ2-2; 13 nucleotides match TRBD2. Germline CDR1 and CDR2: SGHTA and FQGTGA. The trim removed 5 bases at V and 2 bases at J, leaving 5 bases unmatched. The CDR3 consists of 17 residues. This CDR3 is CASSTSGGAQNTGELFF. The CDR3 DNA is TGTGCCAGCAGCACTAGCGGGGGGGCCCAAAACACCGGGGAGCTGTTTTTT.

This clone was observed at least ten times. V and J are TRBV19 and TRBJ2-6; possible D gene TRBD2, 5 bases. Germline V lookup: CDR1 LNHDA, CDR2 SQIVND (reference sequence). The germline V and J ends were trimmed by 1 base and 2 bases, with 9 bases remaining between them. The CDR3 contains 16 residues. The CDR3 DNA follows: TGTGCCAGTAGTATAGTTTTCGGGGCTGGGGCCAACGTCCTGACTTTC. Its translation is CASSIVFGAGANVLTF.

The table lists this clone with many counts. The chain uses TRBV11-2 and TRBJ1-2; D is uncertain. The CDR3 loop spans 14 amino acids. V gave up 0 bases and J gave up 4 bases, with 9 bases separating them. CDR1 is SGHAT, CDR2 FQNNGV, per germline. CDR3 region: CASSLDGPLYGYTF. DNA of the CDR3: TGTGCCAGCAGCTTAGACGGCCCCCTCTATGGCTACACCTTC.

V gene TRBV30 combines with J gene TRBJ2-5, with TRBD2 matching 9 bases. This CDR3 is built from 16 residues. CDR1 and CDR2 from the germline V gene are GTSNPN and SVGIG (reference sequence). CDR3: CVLWMGGRAGQETQYF. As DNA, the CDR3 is TGTGTCCTCTGGATGGGCGGGAGGGCAGGTCAGGAGACCCAGTACTTC. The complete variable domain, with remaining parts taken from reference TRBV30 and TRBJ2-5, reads SQTIHQWPATLVQPVGSPLSLECTVEGTSNPNLYWYRQAAGRGLQLLFYSVGIGQISSEVPQNLSASRPQDRQFILSSKKLLLSDSGFYLCVLWMGGRAGQETQYFGPGTRLLVL.

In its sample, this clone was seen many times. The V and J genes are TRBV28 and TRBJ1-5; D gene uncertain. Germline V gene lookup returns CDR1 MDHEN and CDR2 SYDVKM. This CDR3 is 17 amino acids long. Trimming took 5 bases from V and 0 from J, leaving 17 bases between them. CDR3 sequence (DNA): TGTGCCAGCAGTCTAATGACAAGCGATCTTAGCAATCAGCCCCAGCATTTT. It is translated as CASSLMTSDLSNQPQHF. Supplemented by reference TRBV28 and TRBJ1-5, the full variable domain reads DVKVTQSSRYLVKRTGEKVFLECVQDMDHENMFWYRQDPGLGLRLIYFSYDVKMKEKGDIPEGYSVSREKKERFSLILESASTNQTSMYLCASSLMTSDLSNQPQHFGDGTRLSIL.

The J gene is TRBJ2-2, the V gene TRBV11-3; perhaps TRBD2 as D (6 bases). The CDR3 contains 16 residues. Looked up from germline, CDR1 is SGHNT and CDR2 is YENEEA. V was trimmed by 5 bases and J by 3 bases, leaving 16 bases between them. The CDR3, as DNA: TGTGCCAGCAGCCGAGGTGGGGGGTCATACACCGGGGAGCTGTTTTTT. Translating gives CASSRGGGSYTGELFF.